This T cell receptor beta chain was captured by sequencing in a study of cytomegalovirus exposure and HLA in healthy donors. Study-level points and caveats: Three chains linked to CMV were shown in vitro to be specific for CMV antigens. Reports credit the classifier with highly specific, highly sensitive diagnosis of cytomegalovirus status. Cytomegalovirus association was listed for about 160 TCR beta chains.

On this clone itself: Its antigen is not known.

The donors belonged to the approximately 120-subject validation cohort, separate from the approximately 700-subject first cohort. CDR3 length equals 14 residues. V gave up 7 bases and J gave up 0 bases; unmatched junction bases: 3. Generated by immunoSEQ multiplex PCR, the TCRdb table keeps only in-frame clones and is missing some. The table shows 150,000 to 250,000 clones, with 65% to 90% occurring only once. The source material was PBMCs. This clonotype was obtained from a woman aged 25 to 39 in good health and CMV-seropositive. V usage is TRBV23-1 and J usage is TRBJ1-1; 9 nucleotides agree with TRBD1. TRBV23-1 is reported as an ORF; its role is uncertain. For the CDR3, the DNA is TGCGCCAGCAAAGGGACAGGGTTGAACACTGAAGCTTTCTTT. Residues: CASKGTGLNTEAFF.